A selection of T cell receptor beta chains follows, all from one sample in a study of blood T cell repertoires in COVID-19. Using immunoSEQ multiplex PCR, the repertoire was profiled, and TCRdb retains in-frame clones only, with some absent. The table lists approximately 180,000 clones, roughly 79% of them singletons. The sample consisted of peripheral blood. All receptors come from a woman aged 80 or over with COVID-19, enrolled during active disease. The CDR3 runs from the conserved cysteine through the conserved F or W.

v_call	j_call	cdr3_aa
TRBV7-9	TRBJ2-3	CASSLATLLVSTDTQYF
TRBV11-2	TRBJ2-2	CARLQGSGELFF
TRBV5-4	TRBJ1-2	CASSQTQGYYGYTF
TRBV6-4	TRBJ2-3	CASSVTGGSDTQYF
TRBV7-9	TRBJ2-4	CASSPRVVGGKNIQYF
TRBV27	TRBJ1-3	CASSLSRGHTIYF
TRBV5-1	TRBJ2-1	CASSAGSGGASLKSYNEQFF
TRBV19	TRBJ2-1	CASSQIQGAHEQFF
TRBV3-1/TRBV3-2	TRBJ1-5	CASRRQGEQPQHF
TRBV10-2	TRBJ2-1	CASKGLAPDEQFF
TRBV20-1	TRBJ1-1	CSASSDDPGLNTEAFF
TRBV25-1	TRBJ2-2	CASSGHRTGELFF
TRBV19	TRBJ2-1	CASSILAREGNEQFF
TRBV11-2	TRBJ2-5	CASSLIGETQYF
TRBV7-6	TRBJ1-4	CASSLTGGVEKLFF
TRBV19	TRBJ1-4	CASSIIGQGSNEKLFF